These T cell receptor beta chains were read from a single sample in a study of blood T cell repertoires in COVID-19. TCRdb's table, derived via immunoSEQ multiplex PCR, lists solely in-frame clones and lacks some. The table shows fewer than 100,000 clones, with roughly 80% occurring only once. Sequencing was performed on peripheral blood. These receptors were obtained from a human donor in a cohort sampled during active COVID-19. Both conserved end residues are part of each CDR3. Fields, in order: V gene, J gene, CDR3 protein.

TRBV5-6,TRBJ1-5,CASSRGGDRSNQPQHF
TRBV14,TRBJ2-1,CASSPLGFDNEQFF
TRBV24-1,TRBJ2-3,CATSDFRGAGDTQYF
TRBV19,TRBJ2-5,CASSRRSGGTETQYF
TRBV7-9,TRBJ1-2,CASSLAGTADYGYTF
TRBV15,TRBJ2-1,CATTPGGSSYNEQFF
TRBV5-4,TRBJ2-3,CASSLDRVADTQYF
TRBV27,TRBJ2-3,CASSLFGSRLSTDTQYF
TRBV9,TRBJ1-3,CASSVGPRGNTIYF
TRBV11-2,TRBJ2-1,CASSFGTTNEQFF
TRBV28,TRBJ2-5,CASSLGTGSKETQYF
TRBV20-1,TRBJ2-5,CSASTGRGETQYF
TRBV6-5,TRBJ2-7,CASSNGLADTYEQYF
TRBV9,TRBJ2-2,CASSPGLAGGLGELFF
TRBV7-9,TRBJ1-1,CASSLTTGPTEAFF
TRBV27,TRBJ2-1,CASSGGWWLSPYNEQFF
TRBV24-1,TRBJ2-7,CATSDPGTGGYEQYF
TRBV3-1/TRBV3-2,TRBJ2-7,CASSQAQREYYEQYF
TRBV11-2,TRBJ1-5,CASSPRQKTESREPQHF
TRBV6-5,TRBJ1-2,CASRLHPYGYTF
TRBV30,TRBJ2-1,CACQGAGYNEQFF
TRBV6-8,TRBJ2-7,CASSVDGSNYEQYF